This T cell receptor (beta chain) originates from a study of T cell responses to AZD1222 COVID-19 vaccine. Data came from immunoSEQ multiplex PCR; TCRdb stores just in-frame clones and leaves some out. The sample lists over 150,000 clones; almost 90% were seen once. Study findings and constraints: Regions left unmutated in variants are reportedly the target of nearly half of spike-specific TCRs.

Comments on this clone: The antigen is undetermined.

Trimming cost V 5 bases and J 2 bases; bases outside gene matches: 8. Germline V gives CDR1 LNHDA, CDR2 SQIVND (reference sequence). There are 15 residues in the CDR3. The sample here was peripheral blood, taken on day 0 of AZD1222 vaccination. The receptor was derived from an adult in good health. V usage is TRBV19 and J usage is TRBJ1-2; 7 positions match TRBD1. The CDR3 nucleotides read TGTGCCAGTAGTTTGTCAGGGGGGCCCAACTATGGCTACACCTTC. Its protein product is CASSLSGGPNYGYTF.